The T cell receptor beta chain under discussion was sequenced for a study of T cell clonotyping in hematopoietic cell transplantation. Notes on the study in general: Few recipient clonotypes overlapped donors; over 95% were de novo at given depth.

A remark on this clone: Its antigen is unknown.

The protocol was immunoSEQ multiplex PCR, while the TCRdb copy is restricted to in-frame clones and leaves out a portion. Of about 45,000 clones in the sample, approximately 80% were seen once. V lost 8 bases and J 0 bases, leaving 11 bases between the germline ends. CDR3 length: 14 residues. Germline V gene lookup returns CDR1 MNHNY and CDR2 SVGAGI (reference sequence). Documented time point: recipient sample about 28 days before transplant, after cytoreduction. V is TRBV6-6 and J is TRBJ1-3, with a weak D call TRBD1 (6 bases). The sequence came from a man aged 55-75 years with myelodysplastic syndrome. Some clones in this sample may be carry-over from other donors' samples. Sequencing was performed on peripheral blood mononuclear cells, taken before stem cell transplant. CDR3 nucleotide sequence: TGTGCCAGCGGCTCAGGGGACTCTGGAAACACCATATATTTT. This encodes CASGSGDSGNTIYF.